This TCR beta chain was sequenced during a study of CD8+ T cells in alopecia areata. Noted treatment: oral pan-JAK inhibitor, 5-10 mg twice daily. Sequencing relied on a cDNA template that was reverse transcribed from extracted RNA. The protocol was immunoSEQ multiplex PCR, while the TCRdb copy is restricted to in-frame clones and leaves out a portion. This table holds about 200,000 clones, roughly 66% found once. Deletions cut 7 bases from V and 5 bases from J, with 17 bases between. The CDR3 sequence is 13 residues long. Germline-derived CDR1 and CDR2 are SQVTM and ANQGSEA. This clonotype originated in a human donor with alopecia areata. The chain employs TRBV29-1 and TRBJ2-5; D is uncertain. The specimen comprised CD4+ T cells sorted from blood, sampled at week 24, from a patient treated with tofacitinib. In nucleotides, the CDR3 is TGCAGCGCGGCCCGTGGTCTGGGGGAGACCCAGTACTTC. Encoded protein: CSAARGLGETQYF.